The entry that follows covers one T cell receptor beta chain sequence. Here immunoSEQ multiplex PCR was the method, and the copy in TCRdb shows in-frame clones only, minus some. The data contain around 400,000 clones, 75% to 95% of them singletons. These data are taken from a study of Ad26.COV2.S vaccination and SARS-CoV-2 variants. Described treatment: some 20 received Ad26.COV2.S at low or high dose, single or two shots; about 5 received placebo; per-sample allocation not given. Sampling was done on day 63 after the first vaccine or placebo injection. Germline V CDR1 and CDR2: SNHLY, FYNNEI. This CDR3 contains 13 residues. The V and J ends lost 5 bases and 3 bases respectively, with 11 bases between them.

V is TRBV2 and J is TRBJ2-7; D might be TRBD1 (5 bases). This sample comprised peripheral blood, obtained in a trial of Ad26.COV2.S vaccine versus placebo. The TCR comes from a person between 18 and 65 years old who received the Ad26.COV2.S COVID-19 vaccine or a placebo. For the CDR3, the DNA is TGTGCCAGCAGTCCTCGGCAGGGCTACGAGCAGTACTTC. Translating it yields CASSPRQGYEQYF.